A single sample gave rise to the 8 T cell receptor beta chains below, sequenced in a study of response to subunit inactivated influenza vaccine. TCRdb redid the calling of the RT-PCR reads with MiXCR, one entry per CDR3 protein. The sample yields 500,000 to 750,000 distinct CDR3 sequences, about 14% seen once. Sample: PBMCs from blood, taken about 12 days after vaccination. These receptors were taken from a man aged 50-60 years who received an inactivated influenza vaccine.

This clonotype was counted only a few times. J is TRBJ1-5 and V is TRBV12-3 or TRBV12-4, with TRBD1 matching 11 bases. V lost 5 bases to trimming and J lost 6 bases; unmatched junction nucleotides: 3. The CDR3 extends over 14 amino acids. The CDR3 here is CASSRDRGTQPQHF. The CDR3 DNA sequence: TGTGCCAGCAGTAGGGACAGGGGGACTCAGCCCCAGCATTTT.

The chain couples TRBV29-1 to TRBJ2-7; TRBD2 is a possible D gene (6 bases). The V gene lost 4 bases and the J gene lost 3 bases, with 13 bases spanning the gap. The germline V gene encodes CDR1 SQVTM and CDR2 ANQGSEA. The CDR3 is made up of 13 amino acids. CDR3 sequence reads: CSVVEGNGYEQYF. The DNA of the CDR3 is TGCAGCGTTGTGGAGGGAAATGGCTACGAGCAGTACTTC.

The rearrangement joins TRBV6-2 or TRBV6-3 to TRBJ2-3, with D hard to call. The CDR3 length is 14 residues. V was cut by 4 bases and J by 2 bases, with 10 bases left in between. Germline V gene data show CDR1 as MNHEY and CDR2 as SVGEGT. The CDR3 protein is CASSFLPSTDTQYF. CDR3 DNA sequence: TGTGCCAGCAGTTTCCTACCCTCCACAGATACGCAGTATTTT.

This clonotype was counted between two and nine times. The chain carries TRBV18 and TRBJ2-3; TRBD1 agrees at 7 bases. This CDR3 is built from 15 residues. The V and J ends lost 2 bases and 4 bases, in that order; junction bases with no gene match: 6. Germline V gives CDR1 KGHSH, CDR2 LQKENI. As DNA, the CDR3 is TGTGCCAGCTCACCAACAGGGGCCAGCGCAGATACGCAGTATTTT. It specifies CASSPTGASADTQYF.

The rearrangement joins TRBV5-1 to TRBJ2-3, with D possibly matching TRBD2 (5 bases). The CDR3 runs to 15 residues. With 4 bases removed from V and 1 base from J, the gap between germline ends came to 13 bases. The germline CDR1 and CDR2 sequences are SGHRS and YFSETQ. The CDR3 DNA follows: TGCGCCAGCAGCGAGAGGGTAGCTGGCACAGATACGCAGTATTTT. Translating gives CASSERVAGTDTQYF.

Only a few counts were recorded for this clonotype. V usage is TRBV12-3 or TRBV12-4 and J usage is TRBJ2-7; D not resolved. The CDR3 is 13 amino acids. Between the trimmed V and J ends, which lost 2 bases and 7 bases, there was a span of 12 bases. The CDR3 DNA reads as TGTGCCAGCAGTTTATGGGGTTCTGAAGAGCAGTACTTC. Amino acids: CASSLWGSEEQYF.

This clonotype was found a few times. The V gene is TRBV20-1, the J gene TRBJ2-1, with 8 bases lining up with TRBD2. CDR1 is DFQATT, CDR2 SNEGSKA, per germline (reference sequence). V was pared by 4 bases and J by 2 bases, with 7 bases of the junction left unmatched. The CDR3 runs 15 residues. The CDR3 DNA is TGCAGTGCTACCCGGACTAGCAGTACCTACAATGAGCAGTTCTTC. The encoded protein is CSATRTSSTYNEQFF.

This clonotype was detected only a few times. This chain connects TRBV4-2 to TRBJ1-1; D unclear. The germline V gene encodes CDR1 LGHNA and CDR2 YNFKEQ. V lost 1 base and J lost 0, with 6 bases in between. The CDR3 totals 14 residues. The CDR3 reads CASSQGAVNTEAFF. CDR3 sequence (DNA): TGTGCCAGCAGCCAAGGGGCAGTGAACACTGAAGCTTTCTTT.